The entry below describes one TCR beta chain. Its antigen is currently unknown. The data were obtained in a study of T cell responses to AZD1222 COVID-19 vaccine. Some clones are missing from TCRdb's copy, which holds only in-frame ones; the method was immunoSEQ multiplex PCR. The profile shows about 70,000 clones, around 90% of them singletons. Study conclusions and caveats: Nearly half of unique spike-specific TCRs reportedly avoided B.1.351 and B.1.1.7 mutated regions. After two AZD1222 doses, spike-specific TCR breadth and depth rose versus day 0. Seropositive status at baseline applied to only a handful of AZD1222 recipients. Researchers report vaccine-associated CD4 TCRs spanning spike, with dominance at 160-218 and 743-854.

V was shortened by 7 bases and J by 7 bases, with 10 bases between the two germline ends. CDR1 MDHEN and CDR2 SYDVKM come from the germline V gene. The CDR3 length is 11 residues. Specimen: peripheral blood, collected 28 days after the second dose of the MenACWY control vaccine. The V call is TRBV28, the J call TRBJ1-2; D is unclear. The TCR originated in an adult who received the MenACWY meningococcal vaccine as a control. CDR3 in amino acids: CASMGSSGYTF. The CDR3 DNA reads TGTGCCAGCATGGGGAGCAGTGGCTACACCTTC.